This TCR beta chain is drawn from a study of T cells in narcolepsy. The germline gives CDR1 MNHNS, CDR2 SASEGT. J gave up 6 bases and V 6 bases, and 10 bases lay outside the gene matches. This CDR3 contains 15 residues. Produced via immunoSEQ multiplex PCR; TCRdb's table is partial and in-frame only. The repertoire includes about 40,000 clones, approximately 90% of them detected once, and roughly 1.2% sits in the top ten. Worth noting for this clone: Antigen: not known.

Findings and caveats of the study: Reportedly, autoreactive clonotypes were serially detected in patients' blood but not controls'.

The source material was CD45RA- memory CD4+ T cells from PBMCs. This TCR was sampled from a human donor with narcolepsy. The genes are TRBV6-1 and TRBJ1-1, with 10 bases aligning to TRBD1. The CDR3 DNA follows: TGTGCCAGCAGACGATCGGGACAGGGGTCTGCTGAAGCTTTCTTT. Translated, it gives CASRRSGQGSAEAFF.